This T cell receptor beta chain was sequenced during a study of blood T cell repertoires in COVID-19. The germline V gene encodes CDR1 SGHKS and CDR2 YYEKEE (reference sequence). CDR3 length: 15 residues. The V end lost 6 bases, the J end lost 0 bases, and 12 bases lay between the germline ends. Profiling relied on immunoSEQ multiplex PCR, and the TCRdb table lists in-frame clones only, not all of them. The sample lists 180,000 or so clones; about 84% were seen once. This sequence was found in a young woman who had recovered from COVID-19. This chain uses TRBV5-5 with TRBJ1-4; no clear D. The sequencing input was PBMCs or T cells enriched from blood (not recorded which). The CDR3 DNA sequence: TGTGCCAGCAACCCGCGAGGGTCAACTAATGAAAAACTGTTTTTT. Translation gives CASNPRGSTNEKLFF.